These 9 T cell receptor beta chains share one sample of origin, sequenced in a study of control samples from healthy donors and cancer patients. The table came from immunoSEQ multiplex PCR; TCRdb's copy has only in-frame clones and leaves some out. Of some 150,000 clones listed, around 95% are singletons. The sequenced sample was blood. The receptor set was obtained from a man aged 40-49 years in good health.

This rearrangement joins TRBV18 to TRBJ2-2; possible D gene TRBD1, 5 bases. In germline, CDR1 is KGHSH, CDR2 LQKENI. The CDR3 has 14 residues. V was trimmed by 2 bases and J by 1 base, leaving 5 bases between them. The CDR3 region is CASSPDRNTGELFF. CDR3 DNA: TGTGCCAGCTCACCAGACAGGAACACCGGGGAGCTGTTTTTT.

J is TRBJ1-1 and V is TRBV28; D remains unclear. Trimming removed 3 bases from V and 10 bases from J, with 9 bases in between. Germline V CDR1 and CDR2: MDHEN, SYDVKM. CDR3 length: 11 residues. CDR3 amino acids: CASSFRSGAFF. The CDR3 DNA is TGTGCCAGCAGTTTTCGATCGGGAGCTTTCTTT.

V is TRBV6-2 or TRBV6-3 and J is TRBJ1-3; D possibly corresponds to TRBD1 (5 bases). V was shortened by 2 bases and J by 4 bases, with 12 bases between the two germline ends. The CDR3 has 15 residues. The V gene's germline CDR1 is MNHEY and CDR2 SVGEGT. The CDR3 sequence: CASSYGGRGGNTIYF. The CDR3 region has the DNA TGTGCCAGCAGTTACGGCGGCCGGGGGGGAAACACCATATATTTT.

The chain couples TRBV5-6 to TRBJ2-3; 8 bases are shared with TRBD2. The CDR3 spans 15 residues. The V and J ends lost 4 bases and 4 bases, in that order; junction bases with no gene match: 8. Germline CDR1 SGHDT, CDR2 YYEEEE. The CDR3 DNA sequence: TGTGCCAGCAGCGGCGGGGGGCCCTATGCAGATACGCAGTATTTT. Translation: CASSGGGPYADTQYF. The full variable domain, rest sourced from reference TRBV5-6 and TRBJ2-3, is DAGVTQSPTHLIKTRGQQVTLRCSPKSGHDTVSWYQQALGQGPQFIFQYYEEEERQRGNFPDRFSGHQFPNYSSELNVNALLLGDSALYLCASSGGGPYADTQYFGPGTRLTVL.

The CDR3 spells CAWRGGQAGSPLHF. The DNA of the CDR3 is TGTGCCTGGAGGGGAGGGCAGGCGGGTTCACCCCTCCACTTT. V is TRBV30 and J is TRBJ1-6; no definite D call. From germline, CDR1 is GTSNPN and CDR2 SVGIG (reference sequence). The ends were cut back, 3 bases at V and 9 bases at J, with 15 bases in the middle. The CDR3 runs to 14 residues.

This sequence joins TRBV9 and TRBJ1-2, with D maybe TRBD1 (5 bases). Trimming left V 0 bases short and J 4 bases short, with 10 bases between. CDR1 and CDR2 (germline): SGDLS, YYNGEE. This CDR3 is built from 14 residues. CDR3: CASSVGGDSYGYTF. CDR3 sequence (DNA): TGTGCCAGCAGCGTAGGGGGCGATAGCTATGGCTACACCTTC.

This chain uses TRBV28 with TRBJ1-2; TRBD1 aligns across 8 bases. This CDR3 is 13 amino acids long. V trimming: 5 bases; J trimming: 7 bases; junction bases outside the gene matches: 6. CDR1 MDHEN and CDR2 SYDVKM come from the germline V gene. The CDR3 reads CASSRTGSGGYTF. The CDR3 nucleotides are TGTGCCAGCAGTCGGACAGGGAGTGGTGGCTACACCTTC.

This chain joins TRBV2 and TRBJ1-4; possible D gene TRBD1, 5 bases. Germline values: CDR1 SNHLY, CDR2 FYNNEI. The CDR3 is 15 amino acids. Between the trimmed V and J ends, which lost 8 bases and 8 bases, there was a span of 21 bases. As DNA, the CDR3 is TGTGCCAGCGGGTTTCGGACGGGGGGTAGGGAAAAACTGTTTTTT. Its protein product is CASGFRTGGREKLFF.

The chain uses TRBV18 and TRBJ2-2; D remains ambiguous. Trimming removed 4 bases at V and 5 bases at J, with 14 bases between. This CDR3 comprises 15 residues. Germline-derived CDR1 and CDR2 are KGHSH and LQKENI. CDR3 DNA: TGTGCCAGCTCACGGGCAGAATCACCGACCGGGGAGCTGTTTTTT. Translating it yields CASSRAESPTGELFF. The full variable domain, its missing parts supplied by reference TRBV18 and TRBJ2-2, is NAGVMQNPRHLVRRRGQEARLRCSPMKGHSHVYWYRQLPEEGLKFMVYLQKENIIDESGMPKERFSAEFPKEGPSILRIQQVVRGDSAAYFCASSRAESPTGELFFGEGSRLTVL.